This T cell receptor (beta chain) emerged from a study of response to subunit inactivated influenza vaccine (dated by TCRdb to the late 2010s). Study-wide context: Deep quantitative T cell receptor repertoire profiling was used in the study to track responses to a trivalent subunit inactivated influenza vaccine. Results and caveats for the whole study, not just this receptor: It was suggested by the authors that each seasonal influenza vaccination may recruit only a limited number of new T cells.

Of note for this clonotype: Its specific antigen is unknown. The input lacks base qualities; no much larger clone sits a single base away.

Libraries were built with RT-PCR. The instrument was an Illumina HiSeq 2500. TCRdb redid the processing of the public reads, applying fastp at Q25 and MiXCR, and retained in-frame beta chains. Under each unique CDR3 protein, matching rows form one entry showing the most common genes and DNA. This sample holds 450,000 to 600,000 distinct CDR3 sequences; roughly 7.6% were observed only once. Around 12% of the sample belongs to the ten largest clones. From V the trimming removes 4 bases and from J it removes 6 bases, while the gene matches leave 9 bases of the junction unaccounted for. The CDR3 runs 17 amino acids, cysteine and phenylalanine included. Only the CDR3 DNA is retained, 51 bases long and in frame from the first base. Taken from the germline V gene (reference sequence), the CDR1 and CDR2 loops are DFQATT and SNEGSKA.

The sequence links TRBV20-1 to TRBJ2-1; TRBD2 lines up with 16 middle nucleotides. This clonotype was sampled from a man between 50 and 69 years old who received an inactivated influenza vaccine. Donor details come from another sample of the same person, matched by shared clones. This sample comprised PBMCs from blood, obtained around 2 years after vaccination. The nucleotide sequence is TGCAGTGCTACCGGGACTAGCGGGAGGGGGGCGGTCAATGAGCAGTTCTTC. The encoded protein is CSATGTSGRGAVNEQFF.